A single sample is the source of the 15 T cell receptor beta chains below, sequenced in a study of T cell repertoires in cytomegalovirus infection. TCRdb recomputed calls from the reads with MiXCR, one row per CDR3 protein. The sample shows fewer than 550,000 distinct CDR3 sequences, approximately 15% of them seen only once. The source material was CD8+ T cells from PBMCs. These receptors were collected from a human donor in good health (CMV status not recorded). Some clones in this sample may be carry-over from other donors' samples.

This clonotype was found many times. This sequence joins TRBV7-9 and TRBJ2-3; perhaps TRBD1 as D (6 bases). The CDR3 length is 14 residues. Germline V gene sequence: CDR1 SEHNR, CDR2 FQNEAQ (reference sequence). V was trimmed by 4 bases and J by 6 bases, leaving 14 bases between them. The DNA of the CDR3 is TGTGCCAGCAGCTCCTACAGGGATGAGGATACGCAGTATTTT. Translated: CASSSYRDEDTQYF.

V gene TRBV9 combines with J gene TRBJ2-7; possibly TRBD2 for D (5 bases). The CDR3 is 14 residues long. Germline-derived CDR1 and CDR2 are SGDLS and YYNGEE. V was trimmed by 0 bases and J by 6 bases, leaving 13 bases between them. CDR3 sequence: CASSVGPPSSEQYF. CDR3 DNA: TGTGCCAGCAGCGTAGGGCCCCCTAGCTCCGAGCAGTACTTC.

This clonotype was recorded at least ten times. This rearrangement joins TRBV6-2 or TRBV6-3 to TRBJ2-7; tentative D call: TRBD2 (5 bases). The CDR3 has 15 residues. Trimming pared 1 base from V and 1 base from J, leaving 11 bases between. The germline V gene encodes CDR1 MNHEY and CDR2 SVGEGT. The CDR3 loop reads CASSYFLAASYEQYF. CDR3 nucleotide sequence: TGTGCCAGCAGTTACTTCCTAGCAGCATCCTACGAGCAGTACTTC.

This clonotype was seen repeatedly, ten times or more. The chain employs TRBV7-8 and TRBJ1-3, with a tentative D call TRBD1 (5 bases). Germline lookup yields CDR1 SGHVS and CDR2 FQNEAQ. This CDR3 region has 16 residues. Trimming left V 5 bases short and J 1 base short, with 15 bases between. Written as DNA, the CDR3 is TGTGCCAGCAGCACCGGACCCGGGGGGTCTGGAAACACCATATATTTT. As protein: CASSTGPGGSGNTIYF.

The CDR3 DNA reads as TGTGCCAGTAGTCGCGACAGGGGGACCCCAAATTCACCCCTCCACTTT. The encoded protein is CASSRDRGTPNSPLHF. The chain uses TRBV19 and TRBJ1-6; 9 bases fit TRBD1. This CDR3 has 16 amino acids. Unmatched junction bases numbered 9, after V lost 5 bases and J lost 7 bases. Germline V gives CDR1 LNHDA, CDR2 SQIVND (reference sequence).

This clonotype appeared many times. The genes are TRBV28 and TRBJ2-1, with D tentatively TRBD1 (5 bases). Looked up from germline, CDR1 is MDHEN and CDR2 is SYDVKM. This CDR3 has 11 residues. Trimming removed 3 bases at V and 10 bases at J, with 7 bases between. CDR3 nucleotide sequence: TGTGCCAGCAGTTTCCCAGGGGAGCAGTTCTTC. The encoded protein is CASSFPGEQFF.

This clonotype has at least ten counts. This rearrangement joins TRBV5-1 to TRBJ1-1; D is undetermined. Germline CDR1 SGHRS, CDR2 YFSETQ. This CDR3 has 14 amino acids. Trimming took off 4 bases at V and 3 bases at J, with 13 bases between the two ends. Here the CDR3 DNA reads TGCGCCAGCAGCCCAGGACTGCGGGACACTGAAGCTTTCTTT. Protein product: CASSPGLRDTEAFF.

This chain uses TRBV19 with TRBJ2-4; D gene unclear. This CDR3 is built from 16 residues. V dropped 6 bases and J dropped 2 bases, with 17 bases sitting between them. Per germline, CDR1 LNHDA and CDR2 SQIVND (reference sequence). In DNA, the CDR3 is TGTGCCAGTAGCCCCCCTGTCCTCGGCACCAAAAACATTCAGTACTTC. Residues: CASSPPVLGTKNIQYF.

The chain carries TRBV5-4 and TRBJ1-2; D is unresolved. CDR3 size: 16 residues. Per germline, CDR1 SGHNT and CDR2 YYREEE (reference sequence). V lost 4 bases and J lost 4, with 20 bases in between. CDR3 loop: CASSHRESSRSYGYTF. Here the CDR3 DNA reads TGTGCCAGCAGCCACCGGGAATCGAGCCGTAGCTATGGCTACACCTTC.

V usage is TRBV27 and J usage is TRBJ1-1, with D uncertain. The CDR3 runs to 14 residues. Germline CDR1 reads MNHEY; CDR2 reads SMNVEV (reference sequence). The CDR3 loop reads CSSSHTLVRTEAFF. CDR3 DNA sequence: TGTTCAAGCAGTCACACCCTTGTTAGAACTGAAGCTTTCTTT.

This clonotype was seen repeatedly, ten times or more. This rearrangement joins TRBV11-2 to TRBJ2-1, with 7 nucleotides matching TRBD2. This CDR3 spans 14 amino acids. CDR1 and CDR2 from the germline V gene are SGHAT and FQNNGV. The V segment lost 1 base and the J segment 7 bases; nucleotides outside the gene matches: 4. Here the CDR3 DNA reads TGTGCCAGCAGCTTAGCGGGAGCGGGGAATGAGCAGTTCTTC. Its translation: CASSLAGAGNEQFF.

This clonotype has just one count. The final CDR3 position lacks the conserved phenylalanine or tryptophan, pointing to a likely read error. The J gene is TRBJ2-1, the V gene TRBV30, with D perhaps matching TRBD2 (6 bases). The CDR3 runs to 13 residues. V was clipped by 2 bases and J by 5 bases, with 10 bases between them. Germline CDR1 is GTSNPN and CDR2 is SVGIG (reference sequence). The CDR3, as DNA: TGTGCCTGGAGTTATAGCGGCCACAATGAGCAGTTCTTA. Translating gives CAWSYSGHNEQFL.

The gene calls are TRBV30 and TRBJ2-7; TRBD2 matches at 7 bases. The germline CDR1 and CDR2 sequences are GTSNPN and SVGIG (reference sequence). V lost 4 bases, J lost 0 bases, and 3 bases stayed unmatched. The CDR3 is 13 residues long. The CDR3 DNA reads as TGTGCCTGGACTAGCGGCTTCTCCTACGAGCAGTACTTC. Protein sequence: CAWTSGFSYEQYF.

The V gene is TRBV28, the J gene TRBJ2-2, with 10 bases lining up with TRBD1. V lost 3 bases, J lost 6 bases, and 7 bases stayed unmatched. This CDR3 region has 16 residues. Germline V gene lookup returns CDR1 MDHEN and CDR2 SYDVKM. CDR3 sequence (DNA): TGTGCCAGCAGTTTTCCGGGACAGGGGTTTCCCGGGGAGCTGTTTTTT. Protein: CASSFPGQGFPGELFF. Full variable domain (rest looked up from reference TRBV28 and TRBJ2-2): DVKVTQSSRYLVKRTGEKVFLECVQDMDHENMFWYRQDPGLGLRLIYFSYDVKMKEKGDIPEGYSVSREKKERFSLILESASTNQTSMYLCASSFPGQGFPGELFFGEGSRLTVL.

This clonotype was seen only a few times. The chain combines TRBV20-1 with TRBJ1-3; D unclear. The CDR3 runs 14 residues. Germline assignment: CDR1 DFQATT and CDR2 SNEGSKA (reference sequence). V was cut by 1 base and J by 1 base, with 8 bases left in between. The CDR3 bases are TGCAGTGCTAGAGCCCTCGGGTCTGGAAACACCATATATTTT. It encodes CSARALGSGNTIYF.